This entry features one T cell receptor (beta chain) sequence. Its antigen is still unknown. Nothing much larger sits one base from this clone, and base qualities are not available. This sample stems from a study of blood T cell repertoires in COVID-19 (dated by TCRdb to 2020 to 2021). Study-wide context: The collaborator samples originated in the United States, Italy and Spain and spanned the acute and convalescent phases of COVID-19. The material from the prospective study consisted of cDNA or gDNA derived from T cells, B-cell-depleted T cells, or PBMCs. Subjects who had been exposed to COVID-19, were actively infected with it, or had recovered from it provided the deeply sampled blood TCRbeta repertoires that made up the dataset. The samples were drawn from two sources: the first 160 participants of the ongoing ImmuneRACE study, and fewer than 1,500 subjects contributed by 6 global collaborators. Where HLA class I and class II types were available, the types were taken from metadata supplied by the sample provider, not from assay-based typing. A freely available public database, intended as a resource for researchers studying the immune response to SARS-CoV-2, is where the repertoires were released. Nearly every sample came with metadata listing a de-identified subject ID, COVID-19 status, age in years and sex.

As encoded in the germline V gene, CDR1 is SNHLY while CDR2 is FYNNEI. From its cysteine to its phenylalanine, the CDR3 spans 14 amino acids. Just CDR3 DNA is preserved here, 42 bases in frame from base 1. Trimming removed 4 bases from V and 4 bases from J, leaving 13 bases between the germline ends. The collaborating institutions used their own protocols to collect whole blood in K2EDTA tubes. Collaborator samples were shipped for TCRbeta analysis as frozen whole blood, isolated PBMCs, or DNA extracted from either sample type. TCRbeta CDR3 regions were amplified from genomic DNA by means of the immunoSEQ Assay, a bias-controlled multiplex PCR. On the authors' methods: The number of nucleated cells in each sample was estimated from the amplification of reference gene primers within the assay. To quantify the absolute abundance of each unique TCRbeta CDR3 rearrangement, sequence reads were collapsed and filtered. Productive Simpson clonality was computed per sample as the square root of Simpson's diversity index over productive rearrangements. The table comes from immuneACCESS by way of TCRdb, which keeps in-frame sequences with V and J called. Part of the clones is missing from these tables; in studies checked, under half for an unresolved V gene and the rest for unknown reasons. That table gives V, J and clone size, and the DNA gave D and trimming. Present in this sample are 150,000 to 200,000 clones, under 85% of which were seen just once. The ten top clones hold roughly 6.1% of the sample.

What the work shows at the level of the full study, not this receptor alone: The amount of clinical and demographic metadata varied by source and participant and was provided uncurated.

This receptor was taken from a woman aged 40-49 years with acute or convalescent COVID-19. The sequenced material came from peripheral blood. The rearrangement combines TRBV2 with TRBJ1-2; the D gene assignment is ambiguous. At the DNA level, the sequence is TGTGCCAGCAGTGCACGGGATAGCATCTATGGCTACACCTTC. Translated, this gives CASSARDSIYGYTF.